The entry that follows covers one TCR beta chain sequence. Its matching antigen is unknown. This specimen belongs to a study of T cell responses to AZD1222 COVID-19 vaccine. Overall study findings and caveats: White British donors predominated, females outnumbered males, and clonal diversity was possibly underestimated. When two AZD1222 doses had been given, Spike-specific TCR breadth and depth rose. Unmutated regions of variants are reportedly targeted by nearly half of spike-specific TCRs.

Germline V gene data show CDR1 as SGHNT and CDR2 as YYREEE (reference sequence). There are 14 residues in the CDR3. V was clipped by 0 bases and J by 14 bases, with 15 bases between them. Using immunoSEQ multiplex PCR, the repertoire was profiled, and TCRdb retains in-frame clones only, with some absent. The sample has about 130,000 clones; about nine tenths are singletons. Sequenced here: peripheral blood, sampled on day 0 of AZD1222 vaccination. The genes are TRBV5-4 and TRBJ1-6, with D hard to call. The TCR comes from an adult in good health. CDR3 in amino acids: CASSLAGVPSALHF. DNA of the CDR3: TGTGCCAGCAGCTTGGCCGGAGTTCCTTCCGCCCTCCACTTT.